The rows below give T cell receptor beta chains drawn from one sample of a study of blood T cell repertoires in COVID-19. The protocol was immunoSEQ multiplex PCR, while the TCRdb copy is restricted to in-frame clones and leaves out a portion. The data hold 200,000 to 250,000 clones, with around 85% observed a single time. Sequenced input: PBMCs or T cells enriched from blood (not recorded which). The source is a woman aged 40-49 years with acute COVID-19. The CDR3 runs from the conserved cysteine through the conserved F or W. Fields, in order: J gene, clone size, V gene, CDR3 protein. Only some rows state a clone size, as once, few, many or a class for expanded clones.

>TRBJ1-1|-|TRBV11-1
CASSLARGAGAEAFF
>TRBJ1-1|once|TRBV11-2
CASSLVRERAFF
>TRBJ1-6|-|TRBV25-1
CASSDAGQFFSPLHF
>TRBJ1-2|once|TRBV6-5
CASSLARGSYGYTF
>TRBJ2-3|-|TRBV28
CASSALPSSWTDTQYF
>TRBJ1-3|once|TRBV30
CAWRGASGNTIYF
>TRBJ1-6|few|TRBV30
CAWMPGSSYNSPLHF
>TRBJ1-5|once|TRBV20-1
CSASGGAGQPQHF
>TRBJ2-3|few|TRBV5-6
CASSYTSGTTDTQYF
>TRBJ2-5|-|TRBV2
CASSGTSGGIQETQYF
>TRBJ1-5|-|TRBV2
CASSEWGGNQPQHF
>TRBJ2-5|-|TRBV10-3
CAISDTGNGETQYF
>TRBJ2-1|once|TRBV7-2
CASSLGSDFYNEQFF
>TRBJ2-1|-|TRBV7-2
CASSPDRAAYNEQFF
>TRBJ2-1|-|TRBV27
CASSFPGLRGNEQFF
>TRBJ1-3|-|TRBV10-2
CASSERTGSGNTIYF
>TRBJ1-1|many|TRBV14
CASRGLQGGNTEAFF
>TRBJ2-1|once|TRBV18
CASSRDSQFF
>TRBJ2-7|-|TRBV6-1
CASSEAGQGGLYEQYF
>TRBJ2-7|-|TRBV28
CASSKPGTGGGEQYF
>TRBJ1-5|-|TRBV30
CAWSHPRADPGNQPQHF
>TRBJ1-2|-|TRBV14
CASSQQDRVYYGYTF
>TRBJ1-1|-|TRBV9
CASSGGTEAFF
>TRBJ2-1|-|TRBV6-5
CASSYSTGKQFF
>TRBJ2-6|-|TRBV30
CAWSLVPSGANVLTF
>TRBJ1-1|-|TRBV11-2
CASGPDSSWLNTEAFF
>TRBJ2-7|-|TRBV14
CASSTRLEPSYEQYF
>TRBJ1-2|-|TRBV27
CASSLSGRQDGYTF
>TRBJ2-2|-|TRBV6-5
CASSQNTGELFF
>TRBJ2-7|-|TRBV6-2/TRBV6-3
CASSPRDRVWEQYF
>TRBJ1-1|-|TRBV7-3
CASSLAGNQNTEAFF
>TRBJ2-4|few|TRBV19
CASRTRGGADIQYF
>TRBJ1-5|once|TRBV2
CASRRGPGQINQPQHF
>TRBJ1-2|-|TRBV7-3
CASSPGGQGGYGYTF
>TRBJ1-4|-|TRBV21-1
CASAHGGRAANEKLFF
>TRBJ1-2|once|TRBV2
CASRVEANYGYTF
>TRBJ1-2|-|TRBV30
CAWSITGLNYGYTF
>TRBJ1-2|-|TRBV19
CASSISTRGLAGYTF
>TRBJ1-1|-|TRBV28
CASSSLDRDGYTEAFF
>TRBJ2-3|-|TRBV7-9
CASSSRAGTSLGDTQYF
>TRBJ2-7|-|TRBV28
CASRWGRGPSYEQYF
>TRBJ1-6|once|TRBV30
CALTEATANNSPLHF
>TRBJ1-2|-|TRBV14
CASSHELGGYGYTF
>TRBJ1-5|few|TRBV5-1
CASSLDGPSGGQPQHF
>TRBJ2-1|-|TRBV6-6
CASSYPAGVGYNEQFF
>TRBJ1-5|-|TRBV28
CASSLYPRARGNQPQHF
>TRBJ2-6|-|TRBV9
CASSVGSGAGANVLTF
>TRBJ1-2|-|TRBV4-2
CASSLNQQGSYGYTF
>TRBJ2-7|-|TRBV27
CASSSLGRVGSTLFEQYF
>TRBJ2-7|-|TRBV29-1
CSVEGRDYEQYF
>TRBJ2-7|few|TRBV9
CASGSLESGLQYF
>TRBJ1-2|-|TRBV29-1
CSVDQGPSFYGYTF